This T cell receptor (beta chain) was sequenced in a study of beta chain features in type 1 diabetes (dated by TCRdb to 2017 to 2018). At the level of the whole study: Mean age, gender distribution, total cell number and subset yield were not different between patients and healthy donors. A total of just under 110,000,000 sorted cells were examined across all samples, and RNA yield correlated strongly with the number of cells per subset. In the study, recently diagnosed type 1 diabetes patients and matched healthy donors were compared on the TCRB repertoires of their sorted circulating CD4+ T cell subsets. Whereas all 30 or so donors provided naive and central memory subsets, regulatory and stem cell-like memory subsets were isolated from just 8 patients and roughly 8 healthy donors. Broad study findings and their caveats: A moderate but significant shortening of TCRB CDR3 length was observed in type 1 diabetes patients in all four CD4+ subsets. Naive, central memory and regulatory TCRB repertoires appeared more similar among patients than among healthy donors. PCR might favor shorter templates, but patient and control samples were amplified and corrected together, so any skew would affect both groups equally. Sequencing cDNA rather than genomic DNA could over-represent highly expressing activated cells, although activation and CD3 levels did not differ between groups. Only small numbers of individuals were included in the HLA sub-analyses, which left unresolved whether HLA type had any influence on TCRB rearrangement. At VDJ recombination sites, patients with type 1 diabetes made fewer insertions and deleted more nucleotides, a pattern implying thymic rearrangement abnormalities.

From each donor, a single peripheral blood sample of about 116 mL on average was drawn into heparinised tubes. Using a panel that included CD45RO, CCR7, CD25, CD127, CD95 and CD27, naive, central memory, regulatory and stem cell-like memory CD4+ T cells were sorted on a BD FACSAria II. Every sorted population had a purity above 98%. Right away, PBMCs were isolated by Lymphoprep density gradient centrifugation and were stained directly, with no culture step. Samples were stained and sorted in pairs, with one healthy donor and one patient per experiment, so that batch effects were minimized. The High Capacity cDNA Reverse Transcription Kit was used to reverse transcribe all of the isolated RNA, meaning that expressed TCRB transcripts were what got sequenced. Naive, central memory and regulatory T cell samples underwent deep immunoSEQ sequencing, averaging around 3.6 million total reads per sample. After sorted cells were lysed in RLT buffer, RNA was extracted with DNase-treated RNeasy Micro or Mini kits, with the choice depending on cell number. Each cell subset was processed separately to prevent cross-contamination, with patient and healthy donor samples processed together. The immunoSEQ multiplex PCR was used to amplify TCRB sequences from cDNA, yielding 87-bp fragments that span the CDR3 region. The amplicons were sequenced using the Illumina HiSeq platform. The authors' analysis ran thus. Synthetic template baselines were used to correct PCR bias computationally, reads within Hamming distance 2 were collapsed together, and singletons that could not be merged were discarded. Reads were aligned to IMGT to assign V, D and J genes, CDR3 length, and insertions or deletions at six rearrangement sites. Within each subset, clonotype counts were normalized to the number of sorted cells before true diversity and Gini coefficients were calculated with the tcR R package. The overlap coefficient, calculated on TCRB nucleotide sequences, was used to quantify repertoire sharing. Out-of-frame TCRB sequences from naive cells were analyzed to stand in for the pre-selection repertoire. TCRdb's version of the immuneACCESS table is confined to in-frame rearrangements and falls short of the full clone set. An unresolved V gene accounts for under half of the shortfall where checked; the remainder is of unknown origin. The DNA gave D and trimming, while V, J and clone size come from that table. Within this sample are roughly 310,000 clones, with roughly 9.6% of them counted one time only. The ten largest clones add up to 0.015% of the sample.

The germline ends are 6 bases apart after V is trimmed by 2 bases and J by 4 bases. Inclusive of the bounding cysteine and phenylalanine, the CDR3 is 13 residues long. This entry keeps only the CDR3 DNA: 39 bases, framed from base 1. Based on the germline V gene, the CDR1 and CDR2 sequences are KGHSH and LQKENI. This clone was seen more than once but under ten times. Its antigen remains undetermined. The record has no base qualities; no much larger clone is one base away. The V and J segments used are TRBV18 and TRBJ2-1, and TRBD2 may be the D gene, going by 5 matching bases. This receptor was obtained from a woman younger than 45 in good health. Material for sequencing was naive CD4+ T cells from blood. The cell subset or site label, as the study defines it: true naive CD4+ T cells. This receptor carries the CDR3 CASSPGGYNEQFF. The DNA reads TGTGCCAGCTCACCAGGAGGTTACAATGAGCAGTTCTTC.